This T cell receptor beta chain was identified during a study of cytomegalovirus exposure and HLA in healthy donors. Per the germline V gene, CDR1 is MDHEN and CDR2 is SYDVKM. The CDR3 length is 15 residues. The V end was cut by 5 bases, the J end by 0 bases, with 13 bases between. Study-level results: What a later analysis showed was that several of the most significant clusters appeared linked to common viral pathogens. At a 0.05 false discovery rate, a later analysis found 15,000 to 20,000 TCR beta sequences to be associated with HLA alleles. Associated with cytomegalovirus, according to the listing, were 150 to 200 TCR beta chains.

The primer mix had 60 Vbeta and 13 Jbeta primers. Assay: immunoSEQ multiplex PCR; the TCRdb copy retains only in-frame clones and omits some. The data hold 250,000 to 350,000 clones, with 70% to 90% observed a single time. On this clone: Its antigen is still unknown.

Sequenced sample: PBMCs. This chain joins TRBV28 and TRBJ1-2; D is unclear. This TCR was sampled from a middle-aged man in good health and CMV-seropositive. CDR3 sequence reads: CASSPVPQTNYGYTF. The CDR3 DNA reads TGTGCCAGCAGTCCGGTACCGCAAACTAACTATGGCTACACCTTC.